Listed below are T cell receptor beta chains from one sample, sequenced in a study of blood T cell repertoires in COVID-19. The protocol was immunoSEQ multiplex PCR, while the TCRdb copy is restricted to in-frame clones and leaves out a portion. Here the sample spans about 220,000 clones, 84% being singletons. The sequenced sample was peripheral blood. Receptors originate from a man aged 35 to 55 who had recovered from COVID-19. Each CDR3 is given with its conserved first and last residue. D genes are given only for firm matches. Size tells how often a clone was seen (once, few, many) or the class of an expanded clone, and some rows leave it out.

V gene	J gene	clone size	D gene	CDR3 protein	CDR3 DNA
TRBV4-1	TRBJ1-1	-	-	CASSQGGQPEAFF	TGCGCCAGCAGCCAAGGGGGGCAGCCTGAAGCTTTCTTT
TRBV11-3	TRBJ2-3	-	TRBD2	CASSLGPSTSPQYF	TGTGCCAGCAGCTTAGGCCCCTCGACTAGCCCGCAGTATTTT
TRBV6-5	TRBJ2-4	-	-	CASRPSGVKNIQYF	TGTGCCAGCAGACCATCGGGGGTAAAAAACATTCAGTACTTC
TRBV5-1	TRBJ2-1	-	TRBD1	CASSLEGQGDGEQFF	TGCGCCAGCAGCTTGGAGGGGCAGGGGGATGGTGAGCAGTTCTTC
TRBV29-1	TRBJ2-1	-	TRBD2	CSVSGTSYEQFF	TGCAGCGTTAGCGGGACTAGCTATGAGCAGTTCTTC
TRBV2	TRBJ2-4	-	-	CASSDRGGGNIQYF	TGTGCCAGCAGTGACAGGGGAGGGGGAAACATTCAGTACTTC
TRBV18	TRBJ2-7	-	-	CASSPPEHGTYEQYF	TGTGCCAGCTCACCACCGGAGCACGGGACCTACGAGCAGTACTTC
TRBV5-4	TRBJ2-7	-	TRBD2	CASSTRLAGTSYEQYF	TGTGCCAGCAGCACACGTCTAGCGGGTACCTCCTACGAGCAGTACTTC
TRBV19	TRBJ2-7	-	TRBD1	CASSTTGDRSYEQYF	TGTGCCAGTAGTACAACAGGGGACAGGTCCTACGAGCAGTACTTC
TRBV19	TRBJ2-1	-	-	CASSRGGDNNEQFF	TGTGCCAGTAGTCGGGGCGGGGATAACAATGAGCAGTTCTTC
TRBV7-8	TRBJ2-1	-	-	CASSLYNNEQFF	TGTGCCAGCAGCCTATATAACAATGAGCAGTTCTTC
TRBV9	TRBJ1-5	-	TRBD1	CASSAGQEAQPQHF	TGTGCCAGCAGCGCCGGACAGGAGGCTCAGCCCCAGCATTTT
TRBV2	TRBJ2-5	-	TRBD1	CANTIGGTRDRAGIGQETQYF	TGTGCCAACACCATTGGGGGAACGAGGGACAGGGCTGGGATAGGCCAAGAGACCCAGTACTTC
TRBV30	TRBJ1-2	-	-	CAWSVGTGTIYTF	TGTGCCTGGAGTGTGGGTACAGGGACTATCTACACCTTC
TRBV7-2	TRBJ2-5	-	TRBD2	CASSLRLAGGPKTQYF	TGTGCCAGCAGCTTACGGCTAGCGGGGGGGCCGAAGACCCAGTACTTC
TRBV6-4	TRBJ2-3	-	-	CASSLADKDTQYF	TGTGCCAGCAGCCTAGCTGACAAAGATACGCAGTATTTT
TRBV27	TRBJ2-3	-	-	CASSLSSSYTDTQYF	TGTGCCAGCAGTTTATCGTCCAGTTACACAGATACGCAGTATTTT
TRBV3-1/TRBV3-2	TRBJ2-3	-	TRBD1	CASSQYRGRIVDTQYF	TGTGCCAGCAGCCAGTACAGGGGGCGCATAGTGGATACGCAGTATTTT
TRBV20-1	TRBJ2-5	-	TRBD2	CSASGRGTQYF	TGCAGTGCTAGCGGGAGGGGGACCCAGTACTTC
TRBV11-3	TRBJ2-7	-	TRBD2	CASSLLAGPYEQYF	TGTGCCAGCAGCTTACTAGCGGGGCCCTACGAGCAGTACTTC
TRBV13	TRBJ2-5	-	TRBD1	CASSLTPGQGLETQYF	TGTGCCAGCAGCTTAACTCCGGGACAGGGTTTAGAGACCCAGTACTTC
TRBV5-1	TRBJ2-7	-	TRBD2	CASSLVQRELSYEQYF	TGCGCCAGCAGCTTGGTACAGCGGGAGTTGTCCTACGAGCAGTACTTC
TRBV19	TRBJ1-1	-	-	CASIRTGNTEAFF	TGTGCCAGTATACGGACGGGAAACACTGAAGCTTTCTTT
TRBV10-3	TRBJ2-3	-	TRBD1	CAISEYRGNTDTQYF	TGTGCCATCAGTGAGTACAGGGGCAACACAGATACGCAGTATTTT
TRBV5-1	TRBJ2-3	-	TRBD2	CASSLEPGLWGDTQYF	TGCGCCAGCAGCTTAGAACCGGGACTATGGGGAGATACGCAGTATTTT
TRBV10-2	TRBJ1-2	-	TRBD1	CASRRDRGPYTF	TGCGCCAGCAGGCGGGACAGGGGTCCCTATACCTTC
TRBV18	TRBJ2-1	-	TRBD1	CASSTGTGDYNEQFF	TGTGCCAGCTCGACCGGGACAGGGGATTACAATGAGCAGTTCTTC
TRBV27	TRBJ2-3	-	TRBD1	CASRDRGGADTQYF	TGTGCCAGCAGGGACAGGGGTGGAGCAGATACGCAGTATTTT
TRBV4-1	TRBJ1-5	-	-	CASSQEGGNGNQPQHF	TGCGCCAGCAGCCAAGAAGGAGGGAACGGCAATCAGCCCCAGCATTTT
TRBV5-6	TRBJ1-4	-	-	CASNQGRGRPNEKLFF	TGTGCCAGCAACCAAGGTCGGGGGAGACCCAATGAAAAACTGTTTTTT
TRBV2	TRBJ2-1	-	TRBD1	CASSGLRGYYNEQFF	TGTGCCAGCAGCGGGCTCAGGGGGTACTACAATGAGCAGTTCTTC
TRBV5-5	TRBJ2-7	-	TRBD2	CASSPGGAPYEQYF	TGTGCCAGCAGCCCGGGGGGGGCCCCCTACGAGCAGTACTTC
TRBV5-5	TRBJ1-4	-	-	CASSLRTVLAEKLFF	TGTGCCAGCAGCCTGCGGACAGTCTTGGCGGAAAAACTGTTTTTT
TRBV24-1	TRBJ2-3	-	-	CATSDSLGLARGIDTQYF	TGTGCCACCAGTGACTCTCTGGGGCTAGCGAGGGGTATAGATACGCAGTATTTT
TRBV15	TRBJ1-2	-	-	CATSREKDSGYTF	TGTGCCACCAGCAGAGAGAAAGACAGTGGCTACACCTTC
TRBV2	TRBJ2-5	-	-	CASRSDSQETQYF	TGTGCCAGCAGATCGGACAGCCAAGAGACCCAGTACTTC
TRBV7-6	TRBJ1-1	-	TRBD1	CASSGHRGGNTEAFF	TGTGCCAGCAGCGGCCACAGGGGGGGAAACACTGAAGCTTTCTTT
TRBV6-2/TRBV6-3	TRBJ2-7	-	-	CASSQLRATDYYYEQYF	TGTGCCAGCAGCCAGCTTAGGGCAACAGACTATTACTACGAGCAGTACTTC
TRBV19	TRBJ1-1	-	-	CASSGRQNTEAFF	TGTGCCAGTAGTGGTCGACAGAACACTGAAGCTTTCTTT
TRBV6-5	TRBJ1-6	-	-	CASSLTGYNSPLHF	TGTGCCAGCTCTTTGACAGGATATAATTCACCCCTCCACTTT
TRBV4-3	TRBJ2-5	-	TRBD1	CASSQDGTGGAGETQYF	TGCGCCAGCAGCCAAGATGGTACAGGGGGCGCGGGGGAGACCCAGTACTTC
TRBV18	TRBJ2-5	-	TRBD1	CASSLPGQGGTRPTTQYF	TGTGCCAGCTCGCTTCCGGGACAGGGGGGTACTCGCCCCACGACCCAGTACTTC
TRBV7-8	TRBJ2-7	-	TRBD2	CASSLTGTSGYEQYF	TGTGCCAGCAGCTTGACCGGGACTAGCGGATACGAGCAGTACTTC
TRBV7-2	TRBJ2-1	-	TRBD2	CASSLRGTSGYNEQFF	TGTGCCAGCAGCTTAAGAGGGACTAGCGGATACAATGAGCAGTTCTTC
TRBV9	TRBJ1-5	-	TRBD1	CASSRTGGNQPQHF	TGTGCCAGCAGCAGGACAGGGGGCAATCAGCCCCAGCATTTT
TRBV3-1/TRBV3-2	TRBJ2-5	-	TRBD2	CASSQFSGTQETQYF	TGTGCCAGCAGCCAGTTTAGCGGGACCCAAGAGACCCAGTACTTC
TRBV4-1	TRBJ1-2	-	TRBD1	CASSQPQGMDGYTF	TGCGCCAGCAGCCAACCACAGGGGATGGATGGCTACACCTTC
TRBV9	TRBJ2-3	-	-	CASSVAPYMGTDTQYF	TGTGCCAGCAGCGTAGCTCCATACATGGGCACAGATACGCAGTATTTT
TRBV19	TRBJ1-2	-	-	CASSISEGANYGYTF	TGTGCCAGTAGTATAAGCGAGGGGGCTAACTATGGCTACACCTTC
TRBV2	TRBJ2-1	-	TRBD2	CASTRGQASGNERQFF	TGTGCCAGCACCCGGGGCCAGGCTAGCGGGAATGAGCGGCAGTTCTTC
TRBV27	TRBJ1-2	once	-	CASSSYRGAVGGYTF	TGTGCCAGCAGTTCGTATCGGGGGGCAGTGGGTGGCTACACCTTC
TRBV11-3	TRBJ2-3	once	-	CASSSRTSTDTQYF	TGTGCCAGCAGCTCACGGACTAGCACAGATACGCAGTATTTT
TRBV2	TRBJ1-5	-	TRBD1	CASGRDRGLGLPQHF	TGTGCCAGCGGCCGGGACAGGGGCCTTGGTCTGCCCCAGCATTTT
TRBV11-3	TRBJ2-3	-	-	CASSQGGVGGTTQYF	TGTGCCAGCAGCCAAGGCGGGGTAGGCGGTACTACGCAGTATTTT